This T cell receptor (beta chain) is drawn from a study of cytomegalovirus exposure and HLA in healthy donors. Study details: Among about 179 million T cells, an earlier analysis found 117 million unique TCR beta sequences.

There are 18 residues in the CDR3. Germline loops: CDR1 SGHAT, CDR2 FQNNGV. V dropped 5 bases and J dropped 1 base, with 22 bases sitting between them. As concerns this clone: Its antigen remains unidentified.

PCR amplification relied on 60 Vbeta primers (plus 13 Jbeta primers). Authors' methods: A later analysis tallied 87 million or so unique TCR beta chains, 10 million to 12 million of them shared. TCRdb keeps only in-frame clones here, not all; method: immunoSEQ multiplex PCR. V and J calls and clone size are copied from that table; D and trimming were computed from the DNA. This sample has approximately 170,000 clones, with approximately 72% found just once. Points from the study as a whole: Donor immune exposure was known only as CMV serostatus. In a later analysis, specific HLA alleles were associated with 15,000 to 20,000 TCR beta sequences at a 0.05 false discovery rate.

Sequenced input: PBMCs. V usage is TRBV11-2 and J usage is TRBJ2-3; a possible D gene is TRBD1 (7 bases). The source is a man between 50 and 59 years old in good health and CMV-seronegative. CDR3 DNA: TGTGCCAGCAGCCCCATATCGGGGGACAGTCGCCGCACAGATACGCAGTATTTT. This encodes CASSPISGDSRRTDTQYF. The complete variable domain, with remaining parts taken from reference TRBV11-2 and TRBJ2-3, reads EAGVAQSPRYKIIEKRQSVAFWCNPISGHATLYWYQQILGQGPKLLIQFQNNGVVDDSQLPKDRFSAERLKGVDSTLKIQPAKLEDSAVYLCASSPISGDSRRTDTQYFGPGTRLTVL.